A selection of T cell receptor beta chains follows, all from one sample in a study of vaccination and CD4 T cells after COVID-19. A single record per CDR3 protein comes from TCRdb applying MiXCR to the PCR reads. The sample has more than 9,000 distinct CDR3 sequences; roughly 50% are singletons. These receptors' antigens are unknown. What was sequenced was CD4+ T cells from blood, cultured in vitro. These receptor sequences come from a human donor who had recovered from COVID-19. Each CDR3 is given with its conserved first and last residue. Each record gives: clone size, J gene, V gene, D gene, CDR3 protein, CDR3 DNA. D genes are given only for firm matches. Clone size is stated in some rows and not others, as once, few, many or a class when expanded.

clone size: NA; J gene: TRBJ2-2; V gene: TRBV7-3; D gene: TRBD1; CDR3 protein: CASQDRVNTGELFF; CDR3 DNA: TGTGCCAGCCAGGACAGGGTTAACACCGGGGAGCTGTTTTTT
clone size: NA; J gene: TRBJ2-3; V gene: TRBV20-1; D gene: TRBD2; CDR3 protein: CSAGIKRTSVTDTQYF; CDR3 DNA: TGCAGTGCTGGGATAAAACGGACTAGCGTCACAGATACGCAGTATTTT
clone size: few; J gene: TRBJ1-1; V gene: TRBV7-2; D gene: TRBD1; CDR3 protein: CASSFVTGGIGVLGTEAFF; CDR3 DNA: TGTGCCAGCAGCTTCGTTACAGGGGGCATCGGTGTTTTGGGGACTGAAGCTTTCTTT
clone size: few; J gene: TRBJ2-2; V gene: TRBV18; D gene: NA; CDR3 protein: CASSPPRGASNTGELFF; CDR3 DNA: TGTGCCAGCTCACCACCTAGGGGGGCCTCGAACACCGGGGAGCTGTTTTTT
clone size: NA; J gene: TRBJ2-2; V gene: TRBV7-8; D gene: NA; CDR3 protein: CASSPGRMSTGELFF; CDR3 DNA: TGTGCCAGCAGTCCCGGACGGATGTCCACCGGGGAGCTGTTTTTT
clone size: few; J gene: TRBJ1-1; V gene: TRBV2; D gene: TRBD1; CDR3 protein: CASKPQGLNTEAFF; CDR3 DNA: TGTGCCAGCAAACCACAGGGGCTGAACACTGAAGCTTTCTTT
clone size: few; J gene: TRBJ2-5; V gene: TRBV6-2/TRBV6-3; D gene: NA; CDR3 protein: CASRRSSDRLYQETQYF; CDR3 DNA: TGTGCCAGCAGACGGTCGTCCGACAGGTTGTACCAAGAGACCCAGTACTTC
clone size: few; J gene: TRBJ2-1; V gene: TRBV24-1; D gene: TRBD2; CDR3 protein: CATSDLRGTSSYNEQFF; CDR3 DNA: TGTGCCACCAGTGATTTGCGGGGGACTAGCTCCTACAATGAGCAGTTCTTC
clone size: once; J gene: TRBJ1-1; V gene: TRBV28; D gene: NA; CDR3 protein: CASSFMGAEAFF; CDR3 DNA: TGTGCCAGCAGTTTCATGGGCGCTGAAGCTTTCTTT
clone size: few; J gene: TRBJ1-1; V gene: TRBV20-1; D gene: NA; CDR3 protein: CSARDPKKSAGLYTEAFF; CDR3 DNA: TGCAGTGCTAGAGACCCAAAGAAATCGGCGGGCCTATACACTGAAGCTTTCTTT
clone size: NA; J gene: TRBJ1-2; V gene: TRBV19; D gene: NA; CDR3 protein: CASSIRGPSRDNYGYTF; CDR3 DNA: TGTGCCAGTAGTATAAGAGGCCCCTCGAGGGATAACTATGGCTACACCTTC
clone size: NA; J gene: TRBJ1-2; V gene: TRBV2; D gene: NA; CDR3 protein: CASLSGASNYGYTF; CDR3 DNA: TGTGCCAGCCTCTCGGGGGCGTCTAACTATGGCTACACCTTC
clone size: NA; J gene: TRBJ1-2; V gene: TRBV6-2/TRBV6-3; D gene: NA; CDR3 protein: CASSPTEKDPGYTF; CDR3 DNA: TGTGCCAGCAGCCCGACAGAGAAGGACCCTGGCTACACCTTC
clone size: few; J gene: TRBJ1-1; V gene: TRBV10-3; D gene: TRBD1; CDR3 protein: CAIRDISGGRDTEAFF; CDR3 DNA: TGTGCCATCAGAGACATATCAGGGGGAAGAGACACTGAAGCTTTCTTT
clone size: few; J gene: TRBJ2-7; V gene: TRBV6-2/TRBV6-3; D gene: NA; CDR3 protein: CASSYAGGSPPEQYF; CDR3 DNA: TGTGCCAGCAGTTACGCCGGAGGCAGCCCCCCCGAGCAGTACTTC
clone size: NA; J gene: TRBJ2-2; V gene: TRBV6-2/TRBV6-3; D gene: NA; CDR3 protein: CASSWSRAEHGELFF; CDR3 DNA: TGTGCCAGCAGTTGGTCCAGGGCCGAACACGGGGAGCTGTTTTTT
clone size: once; J gene: TRBJ2-7; V gene: TRBV28; D gene: NA; CDR3 protein: CASSYGGGTYEQYF; CDR3 DNA: TGTGCCAGCAGTTATGGGGGCGGGACCTACGAGCAGTACTTC
clone size: NA; J gene: TRBJ2-2; V gene: TRBV7-6; D gene: TRBD2; CDR3 protein: CASSLRAGLAGGAGELFF; CDR3 DNA: TGTGCCAGCAGCCTAAGGGCCGGACTAGCGGGCGGGGCCGGGGAGCTGTTTTTT
clone size: NA; J gene: TRBJ1-1; V gene: TRBV12-3/TRBV12-4; D gene: NA; CDR3 protein: CASRPSNGRAFF; CDR3 DNA: TGTGCCAGCAGACCCTCAAACGGCAGGGCTTTCTTT
clone size: NA; J gene: TRBJ1-1; V gene: TRBV15; D gene: NA; CDR3 protein: CATSRDGRSEAFF; CDR3 DNA: TGTGCCACCAGCAGAGATGGTCGCAGCGAAGCTTTCTTT
clone size: NA; J gene: TRBJ1-5; V gene: TRBV6-2/TRBV6-3; D gene: NA; CDR3 protein: CASSIDSNQPQHF; CDR3 DNA: TGTGCCAGCAGCATCGATAGCAATCAGCCCCAGCATTTT
clone size: NA; J gene: TRBJ1-1; V gene: TRBV6-1; D gene: NA; CDR3 protein: CASREDRRGVPEAFF; CDR3 DNA: TGTGCCAGCAGGGAAGACCGCCGAGGGGTGCCTGAAGCTTTCTTT
clone size: few; J gene: TRBJ1-5; V gene: TRBV6-1; D gene: NA; CDR3 protein: CASSEMDYSNQPQHF; CDR3 DNA: TGTGCCAGCAGTGAAATGGACTATAGCAATCAGCCCCAGCATTTT
clone size: NA; J gene: TRBJ1-1; V gene: TRBV27; D gene: NA; CDR3 protein: CASSPYGGPGAFF; CDR3 DNA: TGTGCCAGCAGTCCCTATGGGGGCCCCGGAGCTTTCTTT
clone size: NA; J gene: TRBJ2-7; V gene: TRBV7-2; D gene: NA; CDR3 protein: CASSPDGDYEQYF; CDR3 DNA: TGTGCCAGCAGCCCGGACGGGGACTACGAGCAGTACTTC
clone size: NA; J gene: TRBJ2-7; V gene: TRBV30; D gene: TRBD2; CDR3 protein: CAWASGSYEQYF; CDR3 DNA: TGTGCCTGGGCTAGCGGTTCCTACGAGCAGTACTTC
clone size: NA; J gene: TRBJ1-5; V gene: TRBV12-3/TRBV12-4; D gene: NA; CDR3 protein: CASSFSGASNQPQHF; CDR3 DNA: TGTGCCAGCAGTTTTTCGGGGGCGAGCAATCAGCCCCAGCATTTT
clone size: NA; J gene: TRBJ2-7; V gene: TRBV6-1; D gene: TRBD1; CDR3 protein: CASRGQGAAYEQYF; CDR3 DNA: TGTGCCAGCAGGGGACAGGGGGCCGCCTACGAGCAGTACTTC
clone size: NA; J gene: TRBJ2-1; V gene: TRBV7-3; D gene: NA; CDR3 protein: CASRIGTSSYNEQFF; CDR3 DNA: TGTGCCAGCAGGATCGGGACTTCCTCCTACAATGAGCAGTTCTTC
clone size: NA; J gene: TRBJ2-1; V gene: TRBV6-1; D gene: TRBD2; CDR3 protein: CASSGGTGWTSGALGQFF; CDR3 DNA: TGTGCCAGCAGTGGAGGGACAGGGTGGACTAGCGGGGCGCTGGGGCAGTTCTTC
clone size: once; J gene: TRBJ2-7; V gene: TRBV5-4; D gene: TRBD1; CDR3 protein: CASSLEDRTEQYF; CDR3 DNA: TGTGCCAGCAGCTTGGAGGACAGGACAGAGCAGTACTTC
clone size: few; J gene: TRBJ1-5; V gene: TRBV7-9; D gene: NA; CDR3 protein: CASSTGDGSNQPQHF; CDR3 DNA: TGTGCCAGCAGCACCGGGGACGGGAGCAATCAGCCCCAGCATTTT
clone size: NA; J gene: TRBJ2-7; V gene: TRBV5-6; D gene: TRBD1; CDR3 protein: CASFRDRSYEQYF; CDR3 DNA: TGTGCCAGCTTCCGGGACAGGAGCTACGAGCAGTACTTC
clone size: few; J gene: TRBJ1-1; V gene: TRBV6-1; D gene: NA; CDR3 protein: CASRGKRGVNTEAFF; CDR3 DNA: TGTGCCAGTAGGGGTAAGCGGGGGGTGAACACTGAAGCTTTCTTT
clone size: NA; J gene: TRBJ1-1; V gene: TRBV7-9; D gene: NA; CDR3 protein: CASSLDIEGSVDTEAFF; CDR3 DNA: TGTGCCAGCAGCTTAGACATCGAGGGGTCCGTCGACACTGAAGCTTTCTTT
clone size: NA; J gene: TRBJ2-5; V gene: TRBV5-1; D gene: TRBD1; CDR3 protein: CASSATTGGGETQYF; CDR3 DNA: TGCGCCAGCAGCGCCACCACAGGGGGCGGCGAGACCCAGTACTTC
clone size: few; J gene: TRBJ1-3; V gene: TRBV11-3; D gene: NA; CDR3 protein: CASSLEGSSGNTIYF; CDR3 DNA: TGTGCCAGCAGCTTGGAGGGAAGCTCTGGAAACACCATATATTTT
clone size: NA; J gene: TRBJ2-4; V gene: TRBV20-1; D gene: NA; CDR3 protein: CSARAKSWRSIQYF; CDR3 DNA: TGCAGTGCTAGAGCAAAATCATGGAGGAGCATTCAGTACTTC
clone size: NA; J gene: TRBJ2-7; V gene: TRBV10-3; D gene: NA; CDR3 protein: CAISERGGTSSYEQYF; CDR3 DNA: TGTGCCATCAGTGAGAGGGGGGGAACCAGCTCCTACGAGCAGTACTTC
clone size: NA; J gene: TRBJ1-1; V gene: TRBV29-1; D gene: NA; CDR3 protein: CSVRTDMNTEAFF; CDR3 DNA: TGCAGCGTGAGGACAGACATGAACACTGAAGCTTTCTTT
clone size: NA; J gene: TRBJ1-5; V gene: TRBV19; D gene: NA; CDR3 protein: CATTEGAGVQPQHF; CDR3 DNA: TGTGCCACTACCGAAGGGGCAGGGGTTCAGCCCCAGCATTTT
clone size: few; J gene: TRBJ1-1; V gene: TRBV20-1; D gene: TRBD1; CDR3 protein: CSARVEDRPYTEAFF; CDR3 DNA: TGCAGTGCTAGAGTTGAGGACAGGCCTTACACTGAAGCTTTCTTT
clone size: NA; J gene: TRBJ1-6; V gene: TRBV5-1; D gene: NA; CDR3 protein: CASSAISGSSPLHF; CDR3 DNA: TGCGCCAGCAGCGCTATTAGTGGGAGTTCACCCCTCCACTTT
clone size: NA; J gene: TRBJ1-5; V gene: TRBV6-1; D gene: NA; CDR3 protein: CASSSTGGYGQPQHF; CDR3 DNA: TGTGCCAGCAGCTCAACAGGAGGGTACGGTCAGCCCCAGCATTTT
clone size: NA; J gene: TRBJ2-7; V gene: TRBV18; D gene: TRBD2; CDR3 protein: CASSPSGGSYEQYF; CDR3 DNA: TGTGCCAGCTCACCCAGCGGGGGGTCCTACGAGCAGTACTTC
clone size: NA; J gene: TRBJ2-2; V gene: TRBV19; D gene: TRBD2; CDR3 protein: CASSGLAGTGEMFF; CDR3 DNA: TGTGCCAGTAGTGGTCTAGCGGGAACCGGGGAGATGTTTTTT
clone size: NA; J gene: TRBJ1-1; V gene: TRBV28; D gene: TRBD1; CDR3 protein: CASSSSGTGGEGEAFF; CDR3 DNA: TGTGCCAGCAGTTCCTCCGGGACAGGGGGCGAGGGTGAAGCTTTCTTT
clone size: few; J gene: TRBJ2-2; V gene: TRBV20-1; D gene: NA; CDR3 protein: CSAPDSYHSEGGELFF; CDR3 DNA: TGCAGTGCTCCGGACAGCTACCATTCGGAAGGCGGGGAGCTGTTTTTT
clone size: few; J gene: TRBJ1-2; V gene: TRBV28; D gene: NA; CDR3 protein: CASSLSRQHYGYTF; CDR3 DNA: TGTGCCAGCAGTTTGTCACGACAGCATTATGGCTACACCTTC
clone size: NA; J gene: TRBJ1-2; V gene: TRBV2; D gene: NA; CDR3 protein: CASSVRTARYGYTF; CDR3 DNA: TGTGCCAGCAGTGTTAGGACAGCCCGGTATGGCTACACCTTC
clone size: NA; J gene: TRBJ1-2; V gene: TRBV6-4; D gene: TRBD1; CDR3 protein: CASSDSRTGPSNYGYTF; CDR3 DNA: TGTGCCAGCAGTGACTCTCGGACAGGGCCATCTAACTATGGCTACACCTTC
clone size: NA; J gene: TRBJ2-4; V gene: TRBV5-4; D gene: NA; CDR3 protein: CASSRWGEAKNIQYF; CDR3 DNA: TGTGCCAGCAGCCGCTGGGGGGAAGCCAAAAACATTCAGTACTTC
clone size: NA; J gene: TRBJ1-2; V gene: TRBV5-5; D gene: NA; CDR3 protein: CASSLDTWGYTF; CDR3 DNA: TGTGCCAGCAGCTTGGATACCTGGGGCTACACCTTC
clone size: few; J gene: TRBJ1-1; V gene: TRBV7-8; D gene: TRBD1; CDR3 protein: CASSARQGRTEAFF; CDR3 DNA: TGTGCCAGCAGCGCTCGACAGGGCCGCACTGAAGCTTTCTTT
clone size: NA; J gene: TRBJ1-1; V gene: TRBV6-1; D gene: NA; CDR3 protein: CATRGVLGAFF; CDR3 DNA: TGTGCCACCCGGGGCGTTTTAGGGGCTTTCTTT
clone size: NA; J gene: TRBJ2-6; V gene: TRBV7-3; D gene: NA; CDR3 protein: CASSLGTLSSGANVLTF; CDR3 DNA: TGTGCCAGCAGCTTGGGGACACTATCCTCTGGGGCCAACGTCCTGACTTTC
clone size: NA; J gene: TRBJ1-2; V gene: TRBV20-1; D gene: NA; CDR3 protein: CSAPTSTGGYGYTF; CDR3 DNA: TGCAGTGCTCCGACCAGTACCGGGGGATATGGCTACACCTTC
clone size: NA; J gene: TRBJ1-1; V gene: TRBV12-3/TRBV12-4; D gene: NA; CDR3 protein: CASSLKQGTEAFF; CDR3 DNA: TGTGCCAGCAGTTTAAAACAGGGTACTGAAGCTTTCTTT
clone size: once; J gene: TRBJ2-5; V gene: TRBV30; D gene: TRBD2; CDR3 protein: CAWSVGSGMVGTQTQYF; CDR3 DNA: TGTGCCTGGAGTGTTGGTAGCGGGATGGTAGGGACCCAGACCCAGTACTTC
clone size: NA; J gene: TRBJ2-7; V gene: TRBV5-1; D gene: TRBD1; CDR3 protein: CASSLVFSRTGVGEQYF; CDR3 DNA: TGCGCCAGCAGCTTGGTGTTTTCGCGGACAGGGGTTGGTGAGCAGTACTTC